Presented here are 26 T cell receptor beta chains from one specimen sequenced in a study of shared clonotypes between healthy human individuals. Data came from immunoSEQ multiplex PCR; TCRdb stores just in-frame clones and leaves some out. Among around 610,000 clones listed, 90% to 97% were seen once. Naive CD8 isolation took CD45RO-negative cells positively selected for CCR7 and excluded terminally differentiated effector memory CD45RA+ cells. The sample consisted of naive CD8+ T cells sorted from blood. These receptor sequences come from a woman in her twenties or thirties in good health.

Remarks on this clone: Within the sample, other DNA sequences also encode this same CDR3. The chain uses TRBV7-9 and TRBJ2-7, with D hard to call. V lost 1 base, J lost 4 bases, and 5 bases lay in between. Germline CDR1 and CDR2: SEHNR and FQNEAQ (reference sequence). The CDR3 consists of 12 residues. The CDR3 region is CASSLVSYEQYF. The CDR3 DNA reads as TGTGCCAGCAGCTTAGTGTCATACGAGCAGTACTTC.

This clone was detected only a few times. Other DNA sequences within the sample encode an identical CDR3. This chain connects TRBV7-9 to TRBJ1-4; D gene unclear. Trimming left V 5 bases short and J 8 bases short, with 6 bases between. Germline loops: CDR1 SEHNR, CDR2 FQNEAQ (reference sequence). The CDR3 has 11 amino acids. Here the CDR3 reads CASSLYEKLFF. CDR3 bases: TGTGCCAGCAGCCTGTACGAAAAACTGTTTTTT.

This clone was observed once. The chain recombines TRBV6-1 with TRBJ1-5; weak D call: TRBD1 (6 bases). The CDR3 extends over 16 amino acids. Germline V gene lookup returns CDR1 MNHNS and CDR2 SASEGT. Deletions cut 2 bases from V and 3 bases from J, with 14 bases between. The CDR3, as DNA: TGTGCCAGCAGTGAATATCTGGACAGCTACAATCAGCCCCAGCATTTT. Protein sequence: CASSEYLDSYNQPQHF.

The chain couples TRBV27 to TRBJ2-7; 9 bases match TRBD2. The ends lost 5 bases at V and 2 bases at J; junction bases unmatched: 10. CDR3 length: 16 amino acids. From germline, CDR1 is MNHEY and CDR2 SMNVEV (reference sequence). CDR3 sequence (DNA): TGTGCCAGCAGTCCCGAAGCGGGAGGACCTCCCTACGAGCAGTACTTC. It yields the protein CASSPEAGGPPYEQYF.

This chain joins TRBV2 and TRBJ2-1; 7 nucleotides agree with TRBD2. The CDR3 length is 16 residues. CDR1 is SNHLY and CDR2 is FYNNEI in the germline V gene. The ends lost 5 bases at V and 8 bases at J; junction bases unmatched: 15. The CDR3 nucleotides read TGTGCCAGCAGTTTCTCAACTAGCGCCCCCCCCCATGAGCAGTTCTTC. Amino acids: CASSFSTSAPPHEQFF. The full variable domain, its missing parts supplied by reference TRBV2 and TRBJ2-1, is EPEVTQTPSHQVTQMGQEVILRCVPISNHLYFYWYRQILGQKVEFLVSFYNNEISEKSEIFDDQFSVERPDGSNFTLKIRSTKLEDSAMYFCASSFSTSAPPHEQFFGPGTRLTVL.

The chain recombines TRBV27 with TRBJ2-3; D gene unclear. Germline loops: CDR1 MNHEY, CDR2 SMNVEV (reference sequence). V was shortened by 1 base and J by 11 bases, with 13 bases between the two germline ends. The CDR3 is 13 residues long. The CDR3 nucleotides read TGTGCCAGCAGTTTATATTTTCTAGGTGAGCAGTATTTT. Its translation is CASSLYFLGEQYF.

The chain is built from TRBV6-6 and TRBJ1-5, with no clear D. CDR3 length: 14 residues. CDR1 is MNHNY, CDR2 SVGAGI, per germline (reference sequence). V was cut by 0 bases and J by 5 bases, with 8 bases left in between. CDR3 loop: CASSYSDQDQPQHF. As DNA, the CDR3 is TGTGCCAGCAGTTACTCGGATCAAGATCAGCCCCAGCATTTT.

In its sample, this clone was seen once. The V and J genes are TRBV4-1 and TRBJ1-4; D possibly corresponds to TRBD1 (5 bases). CDR1 MGHRA and CDR2 YSYEKL come from the germline V gene. V dropped 4 bases and J dropped 7 bases, with 13 bases sitting between them. This CDR3 has 14 residues. The DNA for the CDR3 is TGCGCCAGCAGCCCAGACGGTGGGGCTGAAAAACTGTTTTTT. Protein product: CASSPDGGAEKLFF.

The CDR3 sequence: CASSSGTGIYYGYTF. The CDR3 nucleotides read TGTGCCAGTAGTTCCGGGACAGGGATCTACTATGGCTACACCTTC. The V and J genes are TRBV19 and TRBJ1-2, with 9 bases lining up with TRBD1. The J segment lost 3 bases and the V segment lost 5 bases, leaving 7 bases of the junction unmatched. The CDR3 is made up of 15 amino acids. Looked up from germline, CDR1 is LNHDA and CDR2 is SQIVND (reference sequence). Using reference TRBV19 and TRBJ1-2 for the parts outside the CDR3, the full variable domain is DGGITQSPKYLFRKEGQNVTLSCEQNLNHDAMYWYRQDPGQGLRLIYYSQIVNDFQKGDIAEGYSVSREKKESFPLTVTSAQKNPTAFYLCASSSGTGIYYGYTFGSGTRLTVV.

This chain uses TRBV28 with TRBJ2-1, with D unresolved. Germline CDR1 MDHEN, CDR2 SYDVKM. Trimming shortened V by 1 base and J by 4 bases, and 14 bases separated the two germline ends. This CDR3 is built from 16 residues. CDR3 coding DNA: TGTGCCAGCAGTTTATCGCCTATCGGCGCATACAATGAGCAGTTCTTC. It yields the protein CASSLSPIGAYNEQFF.

This chain connects TRBV29-1 to TRBJ2-7; the D is unclear. This CDR3 region has 15 residues. V lost 6 bases, J lost 2 bases, and 20 bases lay in between. Germline CDR1 reads SQVTM; CDR2 reads ANQGSEA. CDR3 DNA sequence: TGCAGCGTGGAGATACAAGGCGGAATCGCCTACGAGCAGTACTTC. Translated: CSVEIQGGIAYEQYF.

This clone appeared a single time. The chain couples TRBV5-1 to TRBJ2-1; D is undetermined. Germline assignment: CDR1 SGHRS and CDR2 YFSETQ. The CDR3 runs 13 residues. V shed 3 bases and J shed 7 bases, with 11 bases lying between them. Here the CDR3 reads CASSSNSVNEQFF. In DNA form, the CDR3 reads TGCGCCAGCAGCTCCAACTCGGTTAATGAGCAGTTCTTC.

The chain has TRBV30 and TRBJ2-7; the D gene is possibly TRBD2 (5 bases). Trimming removed 4 bases at V and 2 bases at J, with 15 bases between. The CDR3 extends over 14 amino acids. From germline, CDR1 is GTSNPN and CDR2 SVGIG (reference sequence). CDR3 nucleotides: TGTGCCTGGAACCCCCCGGGGAACCCCTACGAGCAGTACTTC. Translated, it gives CAWNPPGNPYEQYF.

This clone occurred a few times. The chain joins TRBV5-6 to TRBJ1-5; D perhaps matches TRBD1 (6 bases). CDR1 is SGHDT, CDR2 YYEEEE, per germline. The germline V and J ends were trimmed by 2 bases and 8 bases, with 8 bases remaining between them. This CDR3 has 12 residues. This chain's CDR3 is CASSFEGEPQHF. The DNA of the CDR3 is TGTGCCAGCAGCTTTGAGGGGGAGCCCCAGCATTTT.

Note on this clone: The sample contains more than one DNA sequence encoding this CDR3. V and J are TRBV28 and TRBJ2-7; 7 nucleotides line up with TRBD2. Germline assignment: CDR1 MDHEN and CDR2 SYDVKM. J was trimmed by 4 bases and V by 5 bases; bases with no gene match: 5. This CDR3 has 13 residues. CDR3 nucleotides: TGTGCCAGCAGTCCGGGAGGCGGATACGAGCAGTACTTC. It encodes CASSPGGGYEQYF.

The chain employs TRBV9 and TRBJ2-1, with 8 positions matching TRBD1. Germline loops: CDR1 SGDLS, CDR2 YYNGEE. The CDR3 sequence is 15 residues long. V trimming: 1 base; J trimming: 10 bases; junction bases outside the gene matches: 10. CDR3 nucleotide sequence: TGTGCCAGCAGCGTATACGGGACAGGTGACTCCGAGCAGTTCTTC. It yields the protein CASSVYGTGDSEQFF. Drawing the rest from reference TRBV9 and TRBJ2-1, the complete variable domain is DSGVTQTPKHLITATGQRVTLRCSPRSGDLSVYWYQQSLDQGLQFLIQYYNGEERAKGNILERFSAQQFPDLHSELNLSSLELGDSALYFCASSVYGTGDSEQFFGPGTRLTVL.

The rearrangement joins TRBV10-2 to TRBJ2-7, with 14 bases lining up with TRBD2. This CDR3 has 14 residues. The germline gives CDR1 WSHSY, CDR2 SAAADI. Trimming cost V 9 bases and J 1 base; bases outside gene matches: 2. This CDR3 is CASRTSGRSYEQYF. The CDR3 DNA sequence: TGCGCCAGTAGGACTAGCGGGAGGTCCTACGAGCAGTACTTC.

This chain joins TRBV6-5 and TRBJ1-1; 7 bases match TRBD1. After removal of 2 bases from V and 2 bases from J, the junction contained 2 bases not matched to a gene. CDR1 and CDR2 (germline): MNHEY, SVGAGI. The CDR3 runs to 14 residues. The CDR3 loop reads CASSYRQGNTEAFF. CDR3 bases: TGTGCCAGCAGTTACAGACAGGGAAACACTGAAGCTTTCTTT.

A remark on this clone: Different DNA sequences within this sample yield the same CDR3. The chain couples TRBV28 to TRBJ2-3; D unclear. This CDR3 contains 11 residues. The germline V and J ends were trimmed by 1 base and 5 bases, with 1 base remaining between them. Germline V CDR1 and CDR2: MDHEN, SYDVKM. CDR3 coding DNA: TGTGCCAGCAGTTTATTAGATACGCAGTATTTT. It is translated as CASSLLDTQYF.

The chain uses TRBV4-1 and TRBJ2-7, with D hard to call. CDR3 length: 14 residues. Germline V gene data show CDR1 as MGHRA and CDR2 as YSYEKL. Trimming removed 4 bases at V and 5 bases at J, with 15 bases between. This CDR3 reads CASSLFGSGHEQYF. The CDR3 DNA follows: TGCGCCAGCAGCCTTTTTGGATCCGGGCACGAGCAGTACTTC.

The rearrangement uses TRBV27 and TRBJ2-1, with TRBD2 matching over 7 bases. The CDR3 has 15 residues. The ends lost 10 bases at V and 0 bases at J; junction bases unmatched: 9. Germline V gives CDR1 MNHEY, CDR2 SMNVEV (reference sequence). This chain's CDR3 is CATTERGSSYNEQFF. CDR3 coding DNA: TGTGCCACCACCGAGCGGGGAAGCTCCTACAATGAGCAGTTCTTC.

Turning to this clone: This CDR3 is also generated by other DNA sequences in the sample. The chain links TRBV9 to TRBJ1-2; no clear D gene. CDR3 length: 11 residues. Germline lookup yields CDR1 SGDLS and CDR2 YYNGEE. Trimming took off 7 bases at V and 8 bases at J, with 12 bases between the two ends. The CDR3 bases are TGTGCCAGCGGAGGGATTTACGGCTACACCTTC. This translates into CASGGIYGYTF. Variable domain in full (rest from reference TRBV9 and TRBJ1-2): DSGVTQTPKHLITATGQRVTLRCSPRSGDLSVYWYQQSLDQGLQFLIQYYNGEERAKGNILERFSAQQFPDLHSELNLSSLELGDSALYFCASGGIYGYTFGSGTRLTVV.

This chain uses TRBV5-1 with TRBJ2-1, with a tentative D call TRBD1 (6 bases). This CDR3 has 17 amino acids. V gave up 4 bases and J gave up 6 bases, with 23 bases separating them. The germline V gene encodes CDR1 SGHRS and CDR2 YFSETQ. CDR3: CASSPPVVGTQRNEQFF. The CDR3 region has the DNA TGCGCCAGCAGCCCGCCGGTGGTGGGGACACAGCGCAATGAGCAGTTCTTC.

V is TRBV15 and J is TRBJ1-5; 9 nucleotides match TRBD1. From germline, CDR1 is LNHNV and CDR2 YYDKDF (reference sequence). The CDR3 has 15 amino acids. The junction had 13 bases not matched to a gene; V was cut back by 5 bases and J by 11 bases. CDR3 DNA: TGTGCCACCAGCGGTGTACAGGGGGCTGGGGTGGCCCAGCATTTT. Protein: CATSGVQGAGVAQHF. Full variable domain (rest looked up from reference TRBV15 and TRBJ1-5): DAMVIQNPRYQVTQFGKPVTLSCSQTLNHNVMYWYQQKSSQAPKLLFHYYDKDFNNEADTPDNFQSRRPNTSFCFLDIRSPGLGDTAMYLCATSGVQGAGVAQHFGDGTRLSIL.

The CDR3 nucleotides read TGTGCCAGCAGTTCGGGACAGGGTTCCTACGAGCAGTACTTC. This gives the protein CASSSGQGSYEQYF. The chain employs TRBV28 and TRBJ2-7, with 9 nucleotides matching TRBD1. The CDR3 is 14 amino acids. The germline V gene has CDR1 MDHEN and CDR2 SYDVKM. Germline trimming cut 4 bases from V and 1 base from J; bases unmatched to any gene: 2.

This clone is a singleton in its sample. The J gene is TRBJ2-3, the V gene TRBV5-5, with 8 bases identical to TRBD2. Trimming at V came to 0 bases and at J to 8 bases, leaving 14 bases not matched to a gene. The CDR3 is 17 amino acids. Per germline, CDR1 SGHKS and CDR2 YYEKEE (reference sequence). The CDR3 nucleotides read TGTGCCAGCAGCTTGGCCCCGGACGCCTGGGGGACTAGTACGCAGTATTTT. Protein: CASSLAPDAWGTSTQYF.